These 2 T cell receptor beta chains share one sample of origin, sequenced in a study of T cells in localized non-small cell lung cancer. Sequencing was performed with immunoSEQ multiplex PCR; in TCRdb, only in-frame clones are kept and a portion is missing. The table has 1,300 or so clones, around 21% seen once. The sequenced sample was normal lung tissue next to the tumor, obtained before any cancer treatment. Receptor source: a woman aged 40 to 75 with stage II lung adenocarcinoma.

This chain joins TRBV9 and TRBJ1-6; D not certain. Germline V gene data show CDR1 as SGDLS and CDR2 as YYNGEE. The CDR3 has 13 residues. The ends were cut back, 6 bases at V and 11 bases at J, with 15 bases in the middle. CDR3 coding DNA: TGTGCCAGCAATGGCGAAAAGAGGGCACCCCTCCACTTT. The encoded protein is CASNGEKRAPLHF.

This rearrangement joins TRBV28 to TRBJ2-3; TRBD2 is a possible D gene (6 bases). The CDR3 covers 15 residues. V was shortened by 4 bases and J by 5 bases, with 16 bases between the two germline ends. The germline V gene encodes CDR1 MDHEN and CDR2 SYDVKM. CDR3: CASSSHNGGGDTQYF. The CDR3, as DNA: TGTGCCAGCAGTTCCCACAACGGGGGAGGAGATACGCAGTATTTT.